The 12 T cell receptor beta chains below were found in one sample sequenced in a study of cytomegalovirus exposure and HLA in healthy donors. PCR employed 60 Vbeta and 13 Jbeta primers. Here immunoSEQ multiplex PCR was the method, and the copy in TCRdb shows in-frame clones only, minus some. The sample contains about 180,000 clones, 65% to 85% of which appear only once. Sequenced sample: PBMCs. The receptors stem from a girl aged 10 to 17 in good health and CMV-seropositive.

The genes are TRBV7-9 and TRBJ2-1; 12 bases are shared with TRBD2. CDR1 is SEHNR, CDR2 FQNEAQ, per germline (reference sequence). Trimming removed 2 bases from V and 7 bases from J; junction bases left unmatched: 3. The CDR3 loop spans 15 amino acids. The CDR3 reads CASSLLAGGGNEQFF. In DNA form, the CDR3 reads TGTGCCAGCAGCTTACTAGCGGGAGGGGGTAATGAGCAGTTCTTC.

The genes are TRBV30 and TRBJ2-7, with a weak D call TRBD1 (5 bases). There are 14 residues in the CDR3. V lost 3 bases and J 3 bases, leaving 15 bases between the germline ends. The V gene's germline CDR1 is GTSNPN and CDR2 SVGIG (reference sequence). This CDR3 reads CAWSAVGRDYEQYF. The CDR3 region has the DNA TGTGCCTGGAGCGCAGTCGGCAGGGACTACGAGCAGTACTTC.

The gene calls are TRBV6-6 and TRBJ2-2, with D perhaps matching TRBD1 (6 bases). V gave up 1 base and J gave up 4 bases, with 13 bases separating them. The CDR3 is 16 amino acids. Germline values: CDR1 MNHNY, CDR2 SVGAGI (reference sequence). DNA of the CDR3: TGTGCCAGCAGTTACTTCCAGGGGTTGGGCACCGGGGAGCTGTTTTTT. Translating gives CASSYFQGLGTGELFF.

This clone turned up a few times. The CDR3 region is CSAILGGSYNEQFF. In DNA form, the CDR3 reads TGCAGCGCCATCCTAGGGGGCTCCTACAATGAGCAGTTCTTC. The J gene is TRBJ2-1, the V gene TRBV29-1; tentatively, D is TRBD1 (6 bases). Germline V CDR1 and CDR2: SQVTM, ANQGSEA. Trimming pared 7 bases from V and 0 bases from J, leaving 13 bases between. This CDR3 spans 14 amino acids.

This rearrangement joins TRBV6-6 to TRBJ1-1, with D possibly matching TRBD1 (5 bases). The germline V gene has CDR1 MNHNY and CDR2 SVGAGI (reference sequence). The V end was cut by 6 bases, the J end by 4 bases, with 12 bases between. This CDR3 comprises 13 residues. CDR3 DNA: TGTGCCAGCAGCCACGGGGGGAGCACTGAAGCTTTCTTT. Protein product: CASSHGGSTEAFF.

The chain carries TRBV5-1 and TRBJ1-2; D is possibly TRBD1 (6 bases). The V end lost 4 bases, the J end lost 4 bases, and 14 bases lay between the germline ends. Per the germline V gene, CDR1 is SGHRS and CDR2 is YFSETQ. The CDR3 covers 14 residues. The CDR3 is CASSPSTGSYGYTF. In DNA, the CDR3 is TGCGCCAGCAGCCCTTCGACAGGCAGCTATGGCTACACCTTC.

This clone was detected only once. This chain uses TRBV10-2 with TRBJ2-7, with 12 bases matching TRBD2. From germline, CDR1 is WSHSY and CDR2 SAAADI. The CDR3 is 17 residues long. V was clipped by 8 bases and J by 1 base; unmatched bases: 12. This chain's CDR3 is CASGREGLAGYSYEQYF. In nucleotides, the CDR3 is TGCGCCAGCGGACGTGAGGGACTAGCGGGCTATTCCTACGAGCAGTACTTC.

The chain carries TRBV5-4 and TRBJ1-1, with unresolved D. Germline V gene data show CDR1 as SGHNT and CDR2 as YYREEE (reference sequence). The CDR3 covers 13 residues. The V end lost 0 bases, the J end lost 1 base, and 4 bases lay between the germline ends. Here the CDR3 DNA reads TGTGCCAGCAGCTTGGATCAGAACACTGAAGCTTTCTTT. Amino acid sequence: CASSLDQNTEAFF.

The J gene is TRBJ1-6, the V gene TRBV30; possible D gene TRBD1, 6 bases. This CDR3 is 14 amino acids long. Deletions cut 0 bases from V and 8 bases from J, with 11 bases between. CDR1 is GTSNPN and CDR2 is SVGIG in the germline V gene (reference sequence). The CDR3 bases are TGTGCCTGGAGTGTACAGGGCAGAGATTCACCCCTCCACTTT. Its translation is CAWSVQGRDSPLHF.

The chain recombines TRBV15 with TRBJ1-2; tentative D call: TRBD1 (6 bases). The germline V gene encodes CDR1 LNHNV and CDR2 YYDKDF (reference sequence). V gave up 2 bases and J gave up 7 bases, with 17 bases separating them. This CDR3 has 15 residues. The CDR3 sequence: CATSRPQGRTGGYTF. DNA of the CDR3: TGTGCCACCAGCAGACCTCAGGGGCGCACAGGTGGCTACACCTTC.

This chain joins TRBV2 and TRBJ2-3; possible D gene TRBD2, 5 bases. CDR1 and CDR2 from the germline V gene are SNHLY and FYNNEI. The CDR3 runs 14 residues. V was cut by 5 bases and J by 2 bases, with 11 bases left in between. For the CDR3, the DNA is TGTGCCAGCAGTTCGGACTTAGCCACAGATACGCAGTATTTT. As protein: CASSSDLATDTQYF.

The genes are TRBV11-2 and TRBJ2-5; 12 nucleotides align to TRBD1. TRBJ2-7 matches the DNA end more closely, so the J call is doubtful. Germline V gene sequence: CDR1 SGHAT, CDR2 FQNNGV. This CDR3 comprises 16 residues. CDR3 residues: CASSPGTGGDIGEQYF. The CDR3 DNA is TGTGCCAGCAGCCCCGGGACAGGGGGCGATATCGGCGAGCAGTACTTC.